This is a list of T cell receptor beta chains from one sample in a study of CXCR3-negative and CXCR3-positive naive CD8 T cells. TCRdb reprocessed the 5' RACE reads and reports one entry per CDR3 protein, with no DNA. The sample yields 120,000 or so distinct CDR3 sequences, of which the top ten take up around 0.54%. Sequencing was performed on naive CXCR3+ CD8+ T cells from blood. The origin of the receptors is a human donor in good health. Some clones in this sample may be carry-over from other donors' samples. Both conserved end residues are part of each CDR3.

CDR3aa: CASSLEGGVAEAFF
j_gene: TRBJ1-1
v_gene: TRBV5-1

CDR3aa: CASSLVRSGLGDEQFF
j_gene: TRBJ2-1
v_gene: TRBV7-6

CDR3aa: CASSPDHSGGALNTEVFF
j_gene: TRBJ1-1
v_gene: TRBV18

CDR3aa: CASSLANVVADNF
j_gene: TRBJ2-1
v_gene: TRBV7-9

CDR3aa: CASSPSRTTGTQYF
j_gene: TRBJ2-5
v_gene: TRBV6-2/TRBV6-3

CDR3aa: CATSRAGGIYNSPLHF
j_gene: TRBJ1-6
v_gene: TRBV15

CDR3aa: CSVEASGIGLNEQFF
j_gene: TRBJ2-1
v_gene: TRBV29-1

CDR3aa: CASSPLQTDTQYF
j_gene: TRBJ2-3
v_gene: TRBV6-6

CDR3aa: CASSLVTGQIVSEQFF
j_gene: TRBJ2-1
v_gene: TRBV5-1

CDR3aa: CASSFGGRVEQFF
j_gene: TRBJ2-1
v_gene: TRBV7-9

CDR3aa: CASSRAPPAAEGNEQFF
j_gene: TRBJ2-1
v_gene: TRBV4-1

CDR3aa: CASSAALSAYEQYF
j_gene: TRBJ2-7
v_gene: TRBV7-6

CDR3aa: CASSLERLGGNTIYF
j_gene: TRBJ1-3
v_gene: TRBV5-1

CDR3aa: CASAPVSSAYEQYF
j_gene: TRBJ2-7
v_gene: TRBV3-1

CDR3aa: CSTPGQGGNEKLFF
j_gene: TRBJ1-4
v_gene: TRBV29-1

CDR3aa: CASTHPGLQPNEQFF
j_gene: TRBJ2-1
v_gene: TRBV12-3/TRBV12-4

CDR3aa: CASSQRTAANYGYTF
j_gene: TRBJ1-2
v_gene: TRBV4-1

CDR3aa: CASRTPRGYTF
j_gene: TRBJ1-2
v_gene: TRBV2

CDR3aa: CASSLDSTGGLGRTEAFF
j_gene: TRBJ1-1
v_gene: TRBV13

CDR3aa: CASSHRLAGAITDTQYF
j_gene: TRBJ2-3
v_gene: TRBV7-8

CDR3aa: CSVEDRSGILYEQYF
j_gene: TRBJ2-7
v_gene: TRBV29-1

CDR3aa: CASSPDSYTDTQYF
j_gene: TRBJ2-3
v_gene: TRBV7-3

CDR3aa: CASSQGRTEAFF
j_gene: TRBJ1-1
v_gene: TRBV6-6

CDR3aa: CASSSPDRGTEAFF
j_gene: TRBJ1-1
v_gene: TRBV6-2/TRBV6-3

CDR3aa: CASSDWGSSTDTQYF
j_gene: TRBJ2-3
v_gene: TRBV6-4

CDR3aa: CASSALAAAYNEQFF
j_gene: TRBJ2-1
v_gene: TRBV6-5

CDR3aa: CASSYQGANEQFF
j_gene: TRBJ2-1
v_gene: TRBV6-2/TRBV6-3